This paragraph covers one TCR beta chain sequence. These data belong to a study of technical replicates of blood from several donors. Assay: immunoSEQ multiplex PCR; the TCRdb copy retains only in-frame clones and omits some. The profile shows 95,000 to 100,000 clones, nearly 96% of them singletons. Trimming shortened V by 6 bases and J by 6 bases, and 15 bases separated the two germline ends. Per germline, CDR1 MNHEY and CDR2 SMNVEV (reference sequence). CDR3 length equals 15 residues. This TCR was recovered from a human donor in good health. The V call is TRBV27, the J call TRBJ1-6; D gene unclear. Source material: T cells isolated from PBMCs. CDR3: CASRETLTRNSPLHF. CDR3 nucleotide sequence: TGTGCCAGCAGGGAGACTCTTACCCGTAATTCACCCCTCCACTTT.